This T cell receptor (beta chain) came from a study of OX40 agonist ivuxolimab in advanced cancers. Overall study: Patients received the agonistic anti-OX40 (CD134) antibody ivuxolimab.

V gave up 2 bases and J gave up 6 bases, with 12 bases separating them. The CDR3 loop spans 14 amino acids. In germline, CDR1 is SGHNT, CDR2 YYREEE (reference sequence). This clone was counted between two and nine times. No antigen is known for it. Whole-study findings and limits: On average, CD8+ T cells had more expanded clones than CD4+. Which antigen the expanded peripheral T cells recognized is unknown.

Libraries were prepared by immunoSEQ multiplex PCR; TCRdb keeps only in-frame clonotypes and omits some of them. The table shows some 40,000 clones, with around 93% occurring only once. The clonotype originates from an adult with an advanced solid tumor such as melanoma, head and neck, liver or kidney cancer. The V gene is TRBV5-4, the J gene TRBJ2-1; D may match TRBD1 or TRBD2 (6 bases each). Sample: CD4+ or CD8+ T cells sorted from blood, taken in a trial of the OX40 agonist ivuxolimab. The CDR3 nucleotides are TGTGCCAGCAGCTTCCGGGGGCTGGGCAATGAGCAGTTCTTC. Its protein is CASSFRGLGNEQFF.